This T cell receptor beta chain was recorded in a study of T cells after yellow fever vaccination. Study outcomes and limitations: Researchers cautioned that FACS-sorted repertoires could harbor abundant clonotypes contaminating from the bulk population. Most clones from primary vaccination resurfaced after the booster (around 97% CD4, over 75% CD8).

This clonotype has more than one count but fewer than ten. Antigen specificity is unknown. The germline V gene has CDR1 SNHLY and CDR2 FYNNEI. Losses at the gene ends were 10 bases for V and 2 bases for J; bases not matched to a gene: 5. The CDR3 sequence is 13 residues long. One entry per CDR3 protein, called by TCRdb with MiXCR from the 5' RACE reads. The repertoire holds about 220,000 distinct CDR3 sequences, 2.5% to 3.5% seen once, with 3.2% in the top ten. The gene calls are TRBV2 and TRBJ2-3, with 8 bases identical to TRBD2. The TCR comes from a man younger than 30 who received the YFV17D yellow fever vaccine. This material consisted of CD4+ T cells sorted from PBMCs, taken 10 days after the yellow fever booster vaccination. The CDR3 coding sequence is TGTGCCACCGGGAGGGGAACCACAGATACGCAGTATTTT. Its translation is CATGRGTTDTQYF.